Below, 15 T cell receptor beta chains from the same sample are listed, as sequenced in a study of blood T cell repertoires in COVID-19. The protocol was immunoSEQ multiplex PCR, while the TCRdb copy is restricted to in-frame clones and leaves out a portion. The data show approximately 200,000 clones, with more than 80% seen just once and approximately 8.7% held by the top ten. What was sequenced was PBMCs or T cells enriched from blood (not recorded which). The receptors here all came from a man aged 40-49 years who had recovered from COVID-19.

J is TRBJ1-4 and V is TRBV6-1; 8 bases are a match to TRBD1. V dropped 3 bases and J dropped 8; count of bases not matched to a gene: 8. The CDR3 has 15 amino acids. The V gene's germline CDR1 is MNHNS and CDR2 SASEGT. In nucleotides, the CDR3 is TGTGCCAGCAGTGACGGGCAGGGGGCGGGGGAAAAACTGTTTTTT. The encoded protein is CASSDGQGAGEKLFF.

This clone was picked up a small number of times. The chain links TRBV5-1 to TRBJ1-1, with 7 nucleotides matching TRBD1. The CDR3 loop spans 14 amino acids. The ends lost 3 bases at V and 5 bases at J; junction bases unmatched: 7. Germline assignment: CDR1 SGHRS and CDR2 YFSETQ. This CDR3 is CASSSNLQGTEAFF. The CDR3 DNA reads TGCGCCAGCAGCTCGAATTTACAGGGGACTGAAGCTTTCTTT.

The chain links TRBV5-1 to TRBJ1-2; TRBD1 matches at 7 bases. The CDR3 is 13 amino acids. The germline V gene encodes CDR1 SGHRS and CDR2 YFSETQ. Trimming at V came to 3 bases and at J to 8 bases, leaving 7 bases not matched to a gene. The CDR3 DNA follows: TGCGCCAGCAGCTCACCCGGGACAGAAGGCTACACCTTC. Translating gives CASSSPGTEGYTF. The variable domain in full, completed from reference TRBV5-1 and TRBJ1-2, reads KAGVTQTPRYLIKTRGQQVTLSCSPISGHRSVSWYQQTPGQGLQFLFEYFSETQRNKGNFPGRFSGRQFSNSRSEMNVSTLELGDSALYLCASSSPGTEGYTFGSGTRLTVV.

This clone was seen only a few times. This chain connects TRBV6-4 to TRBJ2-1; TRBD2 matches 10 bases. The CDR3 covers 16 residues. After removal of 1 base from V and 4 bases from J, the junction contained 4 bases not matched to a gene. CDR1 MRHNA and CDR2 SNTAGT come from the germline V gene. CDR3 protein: CASSDFASGGYNEQFF. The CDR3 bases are TGTGCCAGCAGTGACTTCGCTAGCGGGGGTTACAATGAGCAGTTCTTC.

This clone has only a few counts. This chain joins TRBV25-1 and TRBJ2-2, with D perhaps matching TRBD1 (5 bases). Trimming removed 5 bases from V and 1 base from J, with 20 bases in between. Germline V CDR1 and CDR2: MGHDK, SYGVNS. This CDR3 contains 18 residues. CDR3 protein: CASSPLGERQGNTGELFF. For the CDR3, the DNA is TGTGCCAGCAGTCCCCTAGGGGAACGGCAAGGGAACACCGGGGAGCTGTTTTTT.

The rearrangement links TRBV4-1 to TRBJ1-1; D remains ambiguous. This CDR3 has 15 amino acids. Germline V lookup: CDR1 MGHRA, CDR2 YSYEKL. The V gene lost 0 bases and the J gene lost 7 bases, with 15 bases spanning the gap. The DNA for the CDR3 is TGCGCCAGCAGCCAAGATTTCGGGGAAGAGGGTGAAGCTTTCTTT. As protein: CASSQDFGEEGEAFF.

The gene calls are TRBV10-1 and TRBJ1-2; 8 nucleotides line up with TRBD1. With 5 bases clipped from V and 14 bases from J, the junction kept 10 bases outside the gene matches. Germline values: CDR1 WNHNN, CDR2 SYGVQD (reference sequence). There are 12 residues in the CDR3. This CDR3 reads CASSPSQGAKTF. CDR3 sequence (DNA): TGCGCCAGCAGTCCCTCCCAGGGGGCTAAGACCTTC.

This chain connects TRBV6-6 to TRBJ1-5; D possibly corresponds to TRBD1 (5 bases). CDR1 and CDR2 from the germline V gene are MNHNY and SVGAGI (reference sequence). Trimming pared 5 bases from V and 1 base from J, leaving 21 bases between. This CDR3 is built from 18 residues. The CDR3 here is CASSPNWRGSGSNQPQHF. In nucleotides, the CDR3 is TGTGCCAGCAGTCCTAATTGGCGGGGCTCCGGGAGCAATCAGCCCCAGCATTTT.

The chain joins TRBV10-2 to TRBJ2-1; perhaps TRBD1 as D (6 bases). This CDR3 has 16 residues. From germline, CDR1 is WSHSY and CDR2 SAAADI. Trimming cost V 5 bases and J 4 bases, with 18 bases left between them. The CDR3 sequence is CASSRVSGEGYNEQFF. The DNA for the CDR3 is TGCGCCAGCAGTAGGGTGTCAGGGGAAGGGTACAATGAGCAGTTCTTC.

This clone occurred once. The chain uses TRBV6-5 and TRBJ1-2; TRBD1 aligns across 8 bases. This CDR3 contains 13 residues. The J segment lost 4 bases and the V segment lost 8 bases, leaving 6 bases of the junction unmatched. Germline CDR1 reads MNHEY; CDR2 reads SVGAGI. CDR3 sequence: CASAGGAGYGYTF. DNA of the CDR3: TGTGCCAGCGCAGGGGGCGCCGGCTATGGCTACACCTTC.

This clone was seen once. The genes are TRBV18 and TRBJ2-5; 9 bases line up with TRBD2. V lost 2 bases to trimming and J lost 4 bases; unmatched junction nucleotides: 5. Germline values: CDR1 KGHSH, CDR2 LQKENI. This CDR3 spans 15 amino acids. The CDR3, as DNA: TGTGCCAGCTCACCAGCGGGACTAGCAGGAGAGACCCAGTACTTC. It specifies CASSPAGLAGETQYF.

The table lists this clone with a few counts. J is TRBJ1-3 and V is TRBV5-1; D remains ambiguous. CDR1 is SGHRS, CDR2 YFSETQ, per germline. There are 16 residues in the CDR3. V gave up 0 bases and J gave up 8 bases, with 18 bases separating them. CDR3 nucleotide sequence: TGCGCCAGCAGCTTGGAGGTTCGTCGGTCGAGGGACACCATATATTTT. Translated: CASSLEVRRSRDTIYF.

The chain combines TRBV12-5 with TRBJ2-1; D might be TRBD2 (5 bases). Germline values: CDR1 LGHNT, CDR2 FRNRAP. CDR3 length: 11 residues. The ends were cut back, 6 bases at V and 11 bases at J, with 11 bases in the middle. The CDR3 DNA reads TGTGCTAGTGGCCTCGGACTCAAGCAGTTCTTC. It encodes CASGLGLKQFF.

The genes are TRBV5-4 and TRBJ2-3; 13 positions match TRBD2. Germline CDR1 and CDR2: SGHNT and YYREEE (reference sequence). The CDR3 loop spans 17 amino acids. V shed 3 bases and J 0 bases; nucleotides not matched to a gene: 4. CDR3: CASSSGLAGTSTDTQYF. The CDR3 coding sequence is TGTGCCAGCAGCTCGGGACTAGCGGGAACTAGCACAGATACGCAGTATTTT.

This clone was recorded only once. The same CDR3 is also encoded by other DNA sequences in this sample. The CDR3 loop reads CATRTGQNTEAFF. CDR3 coding DNA: TGTGCCACCAGGACGGGACAGAACACTGAAGCTTTCTTT. The chain employs TRBV24-1 and TRBJ1-1; possible D gene TRBD1, 6 bases. The germline CDR1 and CDR2 sequences are KGHDR and SFDVKD. CDR3 length equals 13 residues. Between the trimmed V and J ends, which lost 7 bases and 1 base, there was a span of 9 bases.